A single sample is the source of the 7 T cell receptor beta chains below, sequenced in a study of T cell responses to AZD1222 COVID-19 vaccine. The table came from immunoSEQ multiplex PCR; TCRdb's copy has only in-frame clones and leaves some out. The sample lists under 95,000 clones, about 90% occurring once. Material: peripheral blood, obtained on day 0 of AZD1222 vaccination. All receptors come from an adult in good health.

The rearrangement joins TRBV6-5 to TRBJ2-3; 8 positions match TRBD2. The CDR3 sequence is 13 residues long. From germline, CDR1 is MNHEY and CDR2 SVGAGI. Trimming at V came to 8 bases and at J to 4 bases, leaving 5 bases not matched to a gene. For the CDR3, the DNA is TGTGCCAGCGTCCCGGGACTAGCAGATACGCAGTATTTT. It specifies CASVPGLADTQYF.

This clone is a singleton in its sample. J is TRBJ2-5 and V is TRBV19; 8 bases map to TRBD1. CDR1 LNHDA and CDR2 SQIVND come from the germline V gene (reference sequence). This CDR3 is 15 amino acids long. Losses at the gene ends were 5 bases for V and 2 bases for J; bases not matched to a gene: 7. In DNA form, the CDR3 reads TGTGCCAGTAGTCCAAGGGACAGGTTACAAGAGACCCAGTACTTC. It codes for CASSPRDRLQETQYF.

The V gene is TRBV7-2, the J gene TRBJ2-1, with 7 bases that match TRBD1. There are 16 residues in the CDR3. V shed 5 bases, J shed 0 bases, and the junction held 7 bases outside the gene matches. Germline CDR1 is SGHTA and CDR2 is FQGNSA. CDR3 sequence (DNA): TGTGCCAGCAGCCAGGACAGGCCGAGCTCCTACAATGAGCAGTTCTTC. This encodes CASSQDRPSSYNEQFF.

The J gene is TRBJ1-3, the V gene TRBV7-2, with D possibly TRBD1 on 6 matching bases. The germline CDR1 and CDR2 sequences are SGHTA and FQGNSA. This CDR3 spans 13 amino acids. The germline V and J ends were trimmed by 6 bases and 0 bases, with 6 bases remaining between them. The DNA for the CDR3 is TGTGCCAGCAGACAGGGCTCTGGAAACACCATATATTTT. Its protein is CASRQGSGNTIYF.

J is TRBJ2-3 and V is TRBV14; D not resolved. This CDR3 contains 12 residues. V dropped 1 base and J dropped 6 bases, with 5 bases sitting between them. Germline V gene sequence: CDR1 SGHDN, CDR2 FVKESK. The CDR3 loop reads CASSQVRDTQYF. Here the CDR3 DNA reads TGTGCCAGCAGCCAAGTCCGGGATACGCAGTATTTT. Looking up the rest from reference TRBV14 and TRBJ2-3 gives the full variable domain: EAGVTQFPSHSVIEKGQTVTLRCDPISGHDNLYWYRRVMGKEIKFLLHFVKESKQDESGMPNNRFLAERTGGTYSTLKVQPAELEDSGVYFCASSQVRDTQYFGPGTRLTVL.

The chain carries TRBV7-9 and TRBJ1-5; no clear D. The CDR3 sequence is 13 residues long. CDR1 and CDR2 (germline): SEHNR, FQNEAQ (reference sequence). Trimming pared 5 bases from V and 3 bases from J, leaving 8 bases between. The CDR3 region is CASSDGNNQPQHF. The CDR3 DNA is TGTGCCAGCAGCGATGGGAACAATCAGCCCCAGCATTTT.

This clone was detected only once. The J gene is TRBJ2-1, the V gene TRBV7-9, with TRBD1 matching over 7 bases. Germline V gene lookup returns CDR1 SEHNR and CDR2 FQNEAQ (reference sequence). V lost 3 bases and J lost 9; bases outside the gene matches: 8. The CDR3 runs to 14 residues. The CDR3 reads CASSFYTGETEQFF. For the CDR3, the DNA is TGTGCCAGCAGCTTCTACACAGGGGAGACTGAGCAGTTCTTC.